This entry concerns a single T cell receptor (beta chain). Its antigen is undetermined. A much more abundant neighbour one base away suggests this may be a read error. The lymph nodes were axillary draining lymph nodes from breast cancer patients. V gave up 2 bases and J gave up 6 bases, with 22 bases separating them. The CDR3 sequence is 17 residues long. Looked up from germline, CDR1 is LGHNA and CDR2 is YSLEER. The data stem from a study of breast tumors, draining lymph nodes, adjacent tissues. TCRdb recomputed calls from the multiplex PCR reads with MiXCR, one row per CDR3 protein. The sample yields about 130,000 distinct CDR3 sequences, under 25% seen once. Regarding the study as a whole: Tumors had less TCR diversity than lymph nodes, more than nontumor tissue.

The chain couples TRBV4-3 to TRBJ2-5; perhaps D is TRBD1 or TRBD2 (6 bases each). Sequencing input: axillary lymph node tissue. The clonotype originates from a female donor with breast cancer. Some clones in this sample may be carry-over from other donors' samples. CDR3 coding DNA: TGCGCCAGCAGCCAATCTTATGGGGCAGGGGACTTTAAGACCCAGTACTTC. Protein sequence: CASSQSYGAGDFKTQYF.